This TCR beta chain was captured in a study of CD4+ T cells in melanoma. Points on this clone: Antigen: not known.

TCRdb keeps only in-frame clones here, not all; method: immunoSEQ multiplex PCR. The sample has about 22,000 clones; approximately 80% are singletons. Study-level results: Reportedly, melanoma neoantigen-specific CD4+ T cells showed varied differentiation states. CD8+ T cell, macrophage and B cell function reportedly correlated with neoantigen-specific CD4+ T cells.

V shed 4 bases and J 6 bases; nucleotides not matched to a gene: 2. The CDR3 has 13 residues. CDR1 is SEHNR, CDR2 FQNEAQ, per germline (reference sequence). This TCR was sampled from a human donor with melanoma. Sequenced material: cells from a culture (not recorded whether cultured in vitro). The chain links TRBV7-9 to TRBJ2-1; TRBD2 agrees at 8 bases. The CDR3 region is CASSSGLANEQFF. CDR3 sequence (DNA): TGTGCCAGCAGCTCCGGACTAGCCAATGAGCAGTTCTTC.